The clone carrying this T cell receptor (beta chain) was observed a few times. Its antigen is unknown. These data belong to a study of CD8 T cells in ankylosing spondylitis. Study-wide results and limits: A TCR beta motif of several highly homologous variants appeared characteristic of ankylosing spondylitis blood.

TCRdb called the 5' RACE reads again in MiXCR, with one record for every CDR3 protein. This table has approximately 540,000 distinct CDR3 sequences, about 13% appearing once. The CDR3 is 14 residues long. V was cut by 5 bases and J by 7 bases, with 17 bases left in between. The germline V gene has CDR1 DFQATT and CDR2 SNEGSKA (reference sequence). The origin of this receptor is a male donor with ankylosing spondylitis. The sequencing input was blood, either unsorted or a sorted T cell fraction (not recorded which). V is TRBV20-1 and J is TRBJ1-4; D not resolved. The CDR3 reads CSAPAERGTEKLFF. The CDR3 region has the DNA TGCAGTGCTCCAGCGGAGCGGGGAACTGAAAAACTGTTTTTT.